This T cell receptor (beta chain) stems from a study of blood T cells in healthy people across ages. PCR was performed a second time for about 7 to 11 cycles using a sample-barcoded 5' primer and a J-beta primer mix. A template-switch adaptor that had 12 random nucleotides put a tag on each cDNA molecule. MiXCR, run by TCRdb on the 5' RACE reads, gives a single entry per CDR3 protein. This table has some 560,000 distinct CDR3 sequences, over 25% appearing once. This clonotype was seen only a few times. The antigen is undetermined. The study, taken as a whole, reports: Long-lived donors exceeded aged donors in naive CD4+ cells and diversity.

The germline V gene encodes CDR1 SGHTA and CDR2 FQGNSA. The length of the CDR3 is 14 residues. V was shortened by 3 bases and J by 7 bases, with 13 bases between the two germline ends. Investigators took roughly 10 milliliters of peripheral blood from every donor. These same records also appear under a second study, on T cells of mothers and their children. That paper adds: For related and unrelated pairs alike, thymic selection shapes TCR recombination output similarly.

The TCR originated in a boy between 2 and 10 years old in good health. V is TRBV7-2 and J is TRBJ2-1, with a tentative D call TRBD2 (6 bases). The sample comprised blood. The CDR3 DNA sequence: TGTGCCAGCAGCTTGGGTAGCGGTGGGAATGAGCAGTTCTTC. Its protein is CASSLGSGGNEQFF.